This is a list of T cell receptor beta chains from one sample in a study of blood T cells in healthy people across ages. From the 5' RACE reads, TCRdb called clonotypes with MiXCR, one entry per CDR3 protein. The top ten hold less than 20% of the sample, which has 550,000 to 700,000 distinct CDR3 sequences, approximately 25% seen once. The sequenced material came from blood. These receptors were taken from a woman aged 70-85 years in good health. Both conserved end residues are part of each CDR3. The D gene is left open where the match is weak. Clone sizes are given selectively: once, few, many, or a class where the clone is expanded.

v_call,d_call,clone_size,j_call,cdr3_aa,cdr3_nt
TRBV24-1,NA,NA,TRBJ1-1,CATSASGRTEAFF,TGTGCCACCAGTGCCTCAGGGAGGACTGAAGCTTTCTTT
TRBV9,NA,few,TRBJ2-1,CASSVAINSENEQFF,TGTGCCAGCAGCGTAGCTATTAATAGCGAGAATGAGCAGTTCTTC
TRBV25-1,NA,NA,TRBJ2-1,CASSEPGGNEQFF,TGTGCCAGCAGTGAACCAGGTGGGAATGAGCAGTTCTTC
TRBV4-3,NA,NA,TRBJ2-1,CASSLRWGPSNEQFF,TGCGCCAGCAGCCTTCGGTGGGGGCCCTCGAATGAGCAGTTCTTC
TRBV5-1,NA,NA,TRBJ2-5,CASSLETGGSVETQYF,TGCGCCAGCAGCTTGGAAACGGGGGGCTCCGTAGAGACCCAGTACTTC
TRBV10-3,NA,few,TRBJ2-5,CAISDHQGNQETQYF,TGTGCCATCAGTGACCATCAGGGAAACCAAGAGACCCAGTACTTC
TRBV27,NA,NA,TRBJ2-7,CASSLGSGETYEQYF,TGTGCCAGCAGTTTGGGCTCCGGGGAAACCTACGAGCAGTACTTC
TRBV20-1,NA,few,TRBJ2-1,CSAMGTRGVDEQFF,TGCAGTGCTATGGGGACCCGAGGTGTCGATGAGCAGTTCTTC
TRBV5-1,NA,few,TRBJ2-1,CASSLVGVSSYNEQFF,TGCGCCAGCAGCTTGGTCGGGGTTAGCTCCTACAATGAGCAGTTCTTC
TRBV20-1,NA,NA,TRBJ2-1,CSARDPTRDLPLRVF,TGCAGTGCTAGAGATCCGACCCGGGACCTCCCTTTGAGGGTCTTC
TRBV7-2,TRBD2,few,TRBJ2-5,CASSLGAYASGGETQYF,TGTGCCAGCAGCTTAGGGGCTTACGCTAGCGGGGGGGAGACCCAGTACTTC